Here is one T cell receptor beta chain with its context. Its specificity is not known. The CDR3 is 19 amino acids. Trimming cost V 6 bases and J 7 bases, with 31 bases left between them. This entry belongs to a study of T cell responses to AZD1222 COVID-19 vaccine. Broader study findings: Baseline seropositivity occurred in only a handful of AZD1222 recipients. Sampled repertoires all dated from after the peak T cell response. Researchers report vaccine-associated CD4 TCRs spanning spike, with dominance at 160-218 and 743-854.

Generated by immunoSEQ multiplex PCR, the TCRdb table keeps only in-frame clones and is missing some. The data show about 120,000 clones, 92% seen once. Sequenced here: peripheral blood, sampled on day 0 of AZD1222 vaccination. The receptor comes from an adult in good health. The rearrangement links TRBV23-1 to TRBJ1-5; a possible D gene is TRBD1 (5 bases). TRBV23-1 is filed as an ORF, its function uncertain. The CDR3 protein is CASSRRVNSRARIRQPQHF. The CDR3 coding sequence is TGCGCCAGCAGCCGTAGGGTAAATAGCAGGGCGCGGATCCGGCAGCCCCAGCATTTT.